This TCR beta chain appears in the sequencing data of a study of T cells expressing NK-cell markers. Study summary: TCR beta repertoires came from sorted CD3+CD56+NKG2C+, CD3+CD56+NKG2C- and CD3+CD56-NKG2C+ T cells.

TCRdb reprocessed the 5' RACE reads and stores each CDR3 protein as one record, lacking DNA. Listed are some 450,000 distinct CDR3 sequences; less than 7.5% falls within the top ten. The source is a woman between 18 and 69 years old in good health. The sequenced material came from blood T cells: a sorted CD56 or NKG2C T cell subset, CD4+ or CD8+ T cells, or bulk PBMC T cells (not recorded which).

The CDR3 loop reads CASSQVVRDDFTHEQYF. The V and J genes are TRBV4-2 and TRBJ2-7; checking the TCRdb D call of TRBD1 is not possible without DNA. The germline V gene has CDR1 LGHNA and CDR2 YNFKEQ. The CDR3 totals 17 residues.